One and the same sample provided the 29 T cell receptor beta chains below, sequenced in a study of T cell responses to AZD1222 COVID-19 vaccine. TCRdb keeps only in-frame clones here, not all; method: immunoSEQ multiplex PCR. The data hold more than 85,000 clones, with about 85% observed a single time. The sample in question was peripheral blood, obtained on day 0 of AZD1222 vaccination. The origin of the receptors is an adult in good health.

V gene TRBV19 combines with J gene TRBJ1-1; D is undetermined. From germline, CDR1 is LNHDA and CDR2 SQIVND (reference sequence). The CDR3 is 14 residues long. The V gene lost 2 bases and the J gene lost 0 bases, with 7 bases spanning the gap. The CDR3 nucleotides read TGTGCCAGTAGTATATTAGGTCTGAACACTGAAGCTTTCTTT. It translates to CASSILGLNTEAFF.

This clone was seen a few times. The chain has TRBV9 and TRBJ1-1, with D tentatively TRBD1 (5 bases). The CDR3 extends over 15 amino acids. V gave up 4 bases and J gave up 2 bases, with 15 bases separating them. Germline V gene lookup returns CDR1 SGDLS and CDR2 YYNGEE. In DNA form, the CDR3 reads TGTGCCAGCAGCCCTAGATCGAGGGGAAACACTGAAGCTTTCTTT. Protein: CASSPRSRGNTEAFF.

The chain employs TRBV5-4 and TRBJ1-5, with D perhaps matching TRBD1 (6 bases). The CDR3 is 16 amino acids. Germline CDR1 SGHNT, CDR2 YYREEE (reference sequence). The V end was cut by 4 bases, the J end by 0 bases, with 14 bases between. Here the CDR3 reads CASSPRGESSNQPQHF. CDR3 nucleotide sequence: TGTGCCAGCAGCCCGAGGGGGGAGAGTAGCAATCAGCCCCAGCATTTT.

The CDR3 sequence is CASSVGEKLFF. CDR3 sequence (DNA): TGTGCCAGCAGTGTCGGGGAAAAACTGTTTTTT. This sequence joins TRBV6-6 and TRBJ1-4, with D unresolved. V was shortened by 5 bases and J by 8 bases, with 6 bases between the two germline ends. Germline V gives CDR1 MNHNY, CDR2 SVGAGI (reference sequence). The CDR3 totals 11 residues.

The chain links TRBV19 to TRBJ2-7; D is possibly TRBD1 or TRBD2 (5 bases each). Germline loops: CDR1 LNHDA, CDR2 SQIVND (reference sequence). The CDR3 consists of 14 residues. V shed 3 bases and J shed 0 bases, with 9 bases lying between them. The CDR3: CASSIEGRSYEQYF. The CDR3 bases are TGTGCCAGTAGTATTGAGGGGCGCTCCTACGAGCAGTACTTC.

This clone occurred a few times. This chain uses TRBV5-8 with TRBJ1-2; D perhaps matches TRBD1 (5 bases). CDR1 SGHTS and CDR2 YDEGEE come from the germline V gene. The CDR3 is 15 residues long. V was pared by 10 bases and J by 3 bases, with 22 bases between. The CDR3 loop is CAAGGTLYPHYGYTF. CDR3 nucleotide sequence: TGTGCCGCGGGGGGTACTTTGTACCCCCACTATGGCTACACCTTC.

V and J are TRBV29-1 and TRBJ2-1, with D unclear. This CDR3 comprises 12 residues. Germline CDR1 and CDR2: SQVTM and ANQGSEA. The germline V and J ends were trimmed by 4 bases and 2 bases, with 6 bases remaining between them. CDR3 bases: TGCAGCGTTGTCCTTACCTACAATGAGCAGTTCTTC. It yields the protein CSVVLTYNEQFF.

J is TRBJ2-2 and V is TRBV7-6, with D perhaps matching TRBD1 (5 bases). The ends were cut back, 2 bases at V and 3 bases at J, with 13 bases in the middle. CDR1 is SGHVS and CDR2 is FNYEAQ in the germline V gene. The CDR3 totals 16 residues. The CDR3: CASSLQDSRYTGELFF. In nucleotides, the CDR3 is TGTGCCAGCAGCTTACAAGACAGTAGATACACCGGGGAGCTGTTTTTT.

V is TRBV7-2 and J is TRBJ1-1; no reliable D call. The CDR3 is 13 amino acids. CDR1 and CDR2 from the germline V gene are SGHTA and FQGNSA. V was shortened by 1 base and J by 3 bases, with 6 bases between the two germline ends. Here the CDR3 reads CASSLGPDTEAFF. CDR3 bases: TGTGCCAGCAGCTTAGGACCGGACACTGAAGCTTTCTTT. The whole variable domain, filled in from reference TRBV7-2 and TRBJ1-1, reads GAGVSQSPSNKVTEKGKDVELRCDPISGHTALYWYRQSLGQGLEFLIYFQGNSAPDKSGLPSDRFSAERTGGSVSTLTIQRTQQEDSAVYLCASSLGPDTEAFFGQGTRLTVV.

The V gene is TRBV9, the J gene TRBJ1-1; D is uncertain. Trimming took 5 bases from V and 3 from J, leaving 8 bases between them. CDR1 is SGDLS and CDR2 is YYNGEE in the germline V gene. CDR3 size: 12 residues. The CDR3 sequence: CASRPGYTEAFF. The CDR3 coding sequence is TGTGCCAGCAGGCCAGGATACACTGAAGCTTTCTTT.

This clone was detected once. The V and J genes are TRBV5-6 and TRBJ2-6, with unresolved D. The V gene lost 1 base and the J gene lost 4 bases, with 6 bases spanning the gap. Germline V gives CDR1 SGHDT, CDR2 YYEEEE. The CDR3 sequence is 14 residues long. The CDR3 nucleotides are TGTGCCAGCAGCTTGCGAGACGGGGCCAACGTCCTGACTTTC. It specifies CASSLRDGANVLTF.

This clone was seen a few times. The chain joins TRBV7-9 to TRBJ1-3; a possible D gene is TRBD1 (6 bases). Germline V gene lookup returns CDR1 SEHNR and CDR2 FQNEAQ (reference sequence). V shed 2 bases and J shed 4 bases, with 9 bases lying between them. The CDR3 runs to 14 residues. The CDR3 reads CASSLQGYGNTIYF. As DNA, the CDR3 is TGTGCCAGCAGCTTACAGGGGTACGGAAACACCATATATTTT.

J is TRBJ1-2 and V is TRBV6-1; a weak D match, TRBD1 (5 bases). The V gene's germline CDR1 is MNHNS and CDR2 SASEGT. V was pared by 1 base and J by 0 bases, with 9 bases between. The CDR3 has 15 residues. CDR3 coding DNA: TGTGCCAGCAGTGAAGGACAGCTCGCTAACTATGGCTACACCTTC. Translating it yields CASSEGQLANYGYTF.

The V gene is TRBV4-1, the J gene TRBJ2-5, with D possibly called TRBD1 or TRBD2 (7 bases each). CDR1 and CDR2 from the germline V gene are MGHRA and YSYEKL. Trimming cost V 0 bases and J 4 bases, with 21 bases left between them. This CDR3 comprises 18 residues. The CDR3 is CASSQEEGGGPVGETQYF. The CDR3 DNA sequence: TGCGCCAGCAGCCAAGAAGAGGGAGGGGGCCCGGTTGGAGAGACCCAGTACTTC.

The DNA for the CDR3 is TGCACCAGCAGCCAGGCATACCCAGGGACGTATGGAAACACCATATATTTT. Translating it yields CTSSQAYPGTYGNTIYF. The chain combines TRBV1 with TRBJ1-3. TRBV1 is an annotated pseudogene. This CDR3 is 17 amino acids long.

The chain has TRBV6-5 and TRBJ1-5; D not resolved. The V end was cut by 0 bases, the J end by 4 bases, with 10 bases between. This CDR3 is 15 amino acids long. Germline CDR1 and CDR2: MNHEY and SVGAGI. The CDR3: CASSYSNSGNQPQHF. CDR3 DNA sequence: TGTGCCAGCAGTTACTCGAACAGTGGGAATCAGCCCCAGCATTTT.

This clone has more than one count but fewer than ten. The chain recombines TRBV11-1 with TRBJ1-5, with D unclear. The CDR3 contains 13 residues. V dropped 3 bases and J dropped 5 bases, with 8 bases sitting between them. Germline V CDR1 and CDR2: SGHAT, FQDESV (reference sequence). The DNA for the CDR3 is TGTGCCAGCAGCTTGAACAACGATCAGCCCCAGCATTTT. It encodes CASSLNNDQPQHF.

The V gene is TRBV7-9, the J gene TRBJ1-1, with 8 bases fitting TRBD1. The CDR3 has 15 amino acids. V shed 5 bases and J 3 bases; nucleotides not matched to a gene: 8. Germline V CDR1 and CDR2: SEHNR, FQNEAQ (reference sequence). This chain's CDR3 is CASSALRGQDTEAFF. CDR3 DNA sequence: TGTGCCAGCAGCGCCCTCAGGGGGCAGGACACTGAAGCTTTCTTT.

CDR3 DNA sequence: TGCGCCAGCACTCCGAGGGCCGCAACTAATGAAAAACTGTTTTTT. As protein: CASTPRAATNEKLFF. This sequence joins TRBV23-1 and TRBJ1-4; D unclear. TRBV23-1 belongs to the ORF category, with a function that is uncertain. CDR3 size: 15 residues. Deletions cut 7 bases from V and 0 bases from J, with 12 bases between.

This clone was seen only a few times. The chain is built from TRBV7-2 and TRBJ2-1; unclear D gene. Germline CDR1 SGHTA, CDR2 FQGNSA. The CDR3 loop spans 13 amino acids. Trimming took 3 bases from V and 10 from J, leaving 13 bases between them. CDR3 coding DNA: TGTGCCAGCAGCTTTTCCCACCCCGTGGAGCAGTTCTTC. It specifies CASSFSHPVEQFF.

The chain recombines TRBV6-5 with TRBJ2-7, with 8 bases fitting TRBD1. Trimming took 0 bases from V and 5 from J; bases not matched to a gene: 6. CDR1 and CDR2 (germline): MNHEY, SVGAGI. The CDR3 is 15 amino acids. CDR3 region: CASSYSRRQGNEQYF. CDR3 coding DNA: TGTGCCAGCAGTTACTCTAGGCGACAGGGGAACGAGCAGTACTTC.

The chain is built from TRBV5-1 and TRBJ2-7, with 7 bases aligning to TRBD2. Germline-derived CDR1 and CDR2 are SGHRS and YFSETQ. The CDR3 covers 13 residues. V was pared by 0 bases and J by 9 bases, with 6 bases of the junction left unmatched. DNA of the CDR3: TGCGCCAGCAGCTTGGTGGGGAGGGAGGTGCAGTACTTC. Its translation: CASSLVGREVQYF.

The rearrangement uses TRBV7-9 and TRBJ1-4, with D maybe TRBD1 (6 bases). The CDR3 extends over 14 amino acids. Trimming stripped 2 bases from V and 4 bases from J, with 8 bases between. Germline V CDR1 and CDR2: SEHNR, FQNEAQ (reference sequence). Here the CDR3 DNA reads TGTGCCAGCAGCTTACTACAGGGTAATGAAAAACTGTTTTTT. Translation: CASSLLQGNEKLFF.

This chain uses TRBV7-9 with TRBJ1-2, with D uncertain. V lost 1 base to trimming and J lost 8 bases, with 11 bases between them. The CDR3 loop spans 13 amino acids. Germline assignment: CDR1 SEHNR and CDR2 FQNEAQ (reference sequence). CDR3 DNA sequence: TGTGCCAGCAGCTTAGTGGACTTCAACGGCTACACCTTC. This translates into CASSLVDFNGYTF.

The CDR3 coding sequence is TGTGCCAGCAGCCAAGATTTTAAGCGGGTTAGGGGGCAGTACTTC. It codes for CASSQDFKRVRGQYF. The chain couples TRBV3-1 (or the pseudogene TRBV3-2) to TRBJ2-7; weak D call: TRBD2 (6 bases). Germline V lookup: CDR1 LGHDT, CDR2 YNNKEL (reference sequence). The CDR3 covers 15 residues. V was shortened by 0 bases and J by 9 bases, with 18 bases between the two germline ends.

This clone turned up a few times. Other nucleotide sequences in the sample specify the same CDR3. This chain joins TRBV12-5 and TRBJ1-1, with D unresolved. The CDR3 runs 13 residues. The germline CDR1 and CDR2 sequences are LGHNT and FRNRAP. Deletions cut 6 bases from V and 1 base from J, with 9 bases between. Written as DNA, the CDR3 is TGTGCTAGTGGCCGCACACGGAACACTGAAGCTTTCTTT. Translated: CASGRTRNTEAFF. Based on the CDR3 plus reference TRBV12-5 and TRBJ1-1, the full variable domain is DARVTQTPRHKVTEMGQEVTMRCQPILGHNTVFWYRQTMMQGLELLAYFRNRAPLDDSGMPKDRFSAEMPDATLATLKIQPSEPRDSAVYFCASGRTRNTEAFFGQGTRLTVV.

The sample holds a few counts of this clone. The chain uses TRBV5-1 and TRBJ1-6, with 7 bases aligning to TRBD1. Trimming at V came to 4 bases and at J to 7 bases, leaving 5 bases not matched to a gene. The CDR3 is made up of 14 amino acids. Germline CDR1 reads SGHRS; CDR2 reads YFSETQ. The CDR3 reads CASSVEGANSPLHF. CDR3 nucleotides: TGCGCCAGCAGCGTTGAGGGGGCAAATTCACCCCTCCACTTT.

The J gene is TRBJ1-2, the V gene TRBV6-1; D unclear. Germline CDR1 and CDR2: MNHNS and SASEGT. The CDR3 loop spans 15 amino acids. V gave up 0 bases and J gave up 8 bases, with 16 bases separating them. The CDR3 bases are TGTGCCAGCAGTGAAGCGCTCGGCAGCATGGGAGGCTACACCTTC. This codes for CASSEALGSMGGYTF.

The CDR3, as DNA: TGTGCCAGCAGCGGGGGGACTAGCGTCTACAATGAGCAGTTCTTC. It encodes CASSGGTSVYNEQFF. The J gene is TRBJ2-1, the V gene TRBV5-4; 10 positions agree with TRBD2. Germline CDR1 reads SGHNT; CDR2 reads YYREEE (reference sequence). The CDR3 loop spans 15 amino acids. V lost 4 bases, J lost 3 bases, and 4 bases stayed unmatched.